This T cell receptor beta chain comes out of a study of molecular identifiers for immune sequencing clone quantification. This clonotype was found many times. The germline V gene has CDR1 MNHEY and CDR2 SMNVEV (reference sequence). The V gene lost 3 bases and the J gene lost 3 bases, with 11 bases spanning the gap. The CDR3 covers 14 residues. MiXCR, run by TCRdb on the PCR reads, gives a single entry per CDR3 protein. This table holds under 650,000 distinct CDR3 sequences, 15% to 20% found once. The origin of this receptor is a human donor in good health. Some libraries in this study had Jurkat cell RNA spiked in. V usage is TRBV27 and J usage is TRBJ1-1; D is ambiguous. The source material was naive CD8+ T cells from blood, with Jurkat cell RNA spiked in. Subset noted: FACS-sorted CD8+CD4-CCR7+CD45RA+ naive T cells. CDR3 in amino acids: CASSFYAGDTEAFF. As DNA, the CDR3 is TGTGCCAGCAGTTTCTACGCTGGGGACACTGAAGCTTTCTTT.